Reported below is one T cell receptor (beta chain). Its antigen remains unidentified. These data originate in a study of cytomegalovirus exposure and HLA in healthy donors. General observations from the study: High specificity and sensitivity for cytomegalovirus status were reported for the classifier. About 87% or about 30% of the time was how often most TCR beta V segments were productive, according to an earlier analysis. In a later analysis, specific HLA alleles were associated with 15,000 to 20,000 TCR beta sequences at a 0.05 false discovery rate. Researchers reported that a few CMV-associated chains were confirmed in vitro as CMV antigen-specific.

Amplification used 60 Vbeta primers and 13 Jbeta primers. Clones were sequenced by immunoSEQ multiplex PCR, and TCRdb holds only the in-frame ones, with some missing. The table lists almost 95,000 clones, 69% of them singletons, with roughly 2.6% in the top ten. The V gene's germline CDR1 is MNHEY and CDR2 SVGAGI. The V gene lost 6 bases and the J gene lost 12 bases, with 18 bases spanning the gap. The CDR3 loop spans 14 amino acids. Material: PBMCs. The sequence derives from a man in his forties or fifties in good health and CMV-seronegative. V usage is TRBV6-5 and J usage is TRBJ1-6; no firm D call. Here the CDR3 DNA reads TGTGCCAGCAGCCCCAATCCCCGTCCGAGACCCCTCCACTTT. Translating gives CASSPNPRPRPLHF.